Listed here are 25 T cell receptor beta chains from one sample, sequenced in a study of monozygotic twins with inflammatory bowel disease. Reprocessing the 5' RACE reads, TCRdb reports a single entry for every CDR3 protein and omits DNA. The table lists approximately 400,000 distinct CDR3 sequences. Sequencing used blood. The source of these receptors is a human donor with ulcerative colitis or Crohn's disease, or a healthy co-twin of an affected twin (not recorded which).

This CDR3 is CATSRNQMNTEAFF. The chain combines TRBV15 with TRBJ1-1. The CDR3 is 14 amino acids. Looked up from germline, CDR1 is LNHNV and CDR2 is YYDKDF (reference sequence).

The gene calls are TRBV6-6 and TRBJ1-1. This CDR3 comprises 12 residues. CDR1 is MNHNY and CDR2 is SVGAGI in the germline V gene (reference sequence). This chain's CDR3 is CASSLMITEAFF.

The V call is TRBV6-5, the J call TRBJ2-3; no DNA is available, so the TRBD2 call from TCRdb remains unchecked. The CDR3 totals 13 residues. The germline V gene encodes CDR1 MNHEY and CDR2 SVGAGI. The CDR3 spells CASSYFGGDTQYF.

This sequence joins TRBV7-2 and TRBJ2-7; TCRdb calls TRBD1, which cannot be checked without DNA. Germline CDR1 reads SGHTA; CDR2 reads FQGNSA. The CDR3 covers 16 residues. The CDR3 region is CASSPGQGLIGHEQYF.

The V gene is TRBV30, the J gene TRBJ1-2. The CDR3 is 12 amino acids. CDR1 GTSNPN and CDR2 SVGIG come from the germline V gene (reference sequence). The CDR3 loop is CAWSVAGTGYTF.

The chain joins TRBV20-1 to TRBJ1-5; TCRdb names TRBD1, which stays unverified in the absence of DNA. From germline, CDR1 is DFQATT and CDR2 SNEGSKA (reference sequence). The CDR3 contains 14 residues. The CDR3 here is CSASTRGLHQPQHF.

V usage is TRBV28 and J usage is TRBJ2-1; TCRdb names TRBD2, which stays unverified in the absence of DNA. CDR1 MDHEN and CDR2 SYDVKM come from the germline V gene. The CDR3 spans 14 residues. This CDR3 is CASARSGFLNEQFF.

The genes are TRBV14 and TRBJ1-3. The CDR3 is 18 residues long. Germline V gene sequence: CDR1 SGHDN, CDR2 FVKESK. CDR3 sequence reads: CASSQGGGRLISGNTIYF. The entire variable domain, with the rest obtained from reference TRBV14 and TRBJ1-3, is as follows: EAGVTQFPSHSVIEKGQTVTLRCDPISGHDNLYWYRRVMGKEIKFLLHFVKESKQDESGMPNNRFLAERTGGTYSTLKVQPAELEDSGVYFCASSQGGGRLISGNTIYFGEGSWLTVV.

V gene TRBV7-2 combines with J gene TRBJ2-2. The CDR3 is 15 amino acids. The V gene's germline CDR1 is SGHTA and CDR2 FQGNSA. The CDR3 region is CASSLDVSRTGELFF.

This sequence joins TRBV4-3 and TRBJ2-7; TCRdb's D call of TRBD2 is untestable without DNA. The CDR3 runs 14 residues. Germline assignment: CDR1 LGHNA and CDR2 YSLEER. CDR3 loop: CASSQVTSGYEQYF.

V usage is TRBV20-1 and J usage is TRBJ2-5; TCRdb names TRBD1, which stays unverified in the absence of DNA. Germline V lookup: CDR1 DFQATT, CDR2 SNEGSKA (reference sequence). This CDR3 spans 16 amino acids. The CDR3 loop reads CSAGSGTGGIGETQYF.

The chain joins TRBV28 to TRBJ2-1; as DNA is missing, the TRBD1 call by TCRdb cannot be tested. The CDR3 totals 15 residues. Germline loops: CDR1 MDHEN, CDR2 SYDVKM. The CDR3 protein is CASSPTRTGGNEQFF.

The V gene is TRBV5-1, the J gene TRBJ2-1; TCRdb returns TRBD1, unconfirmable since there is no DNA. The CDR3 length is 14 residues. The germline gives CDR1 SGHRS, CDR2 YFSETQ. The CDR3 protein is CASSSQGTYNEQFF.

This chain links TRBV5-1 with TRBJ2-3. CDR3 size: 12 residues. The germline gives CDR1 SGHRS, CDR2 YFSETQ. The CDR3: CASSWNTDTQYF. Based on the CDR3 plus reference TRBV5-1 and TRBJ2-3, the full variable domain is KAGVTQTPRYLIKTRGQQVTLSCSPISGHRSVSWYQQTPGQGLQFLFEYFSETQRNKGNFPGRFSGRQFSNSRSEMNVSTLELGDSALYLCASSWNTDTQYFGPGTRLTVL.

CDR3 amino acids: CATSGLSSYEQYF. The chain carries TRBV2 and TRBJ2-7; as DNA is missing, the TRBD2 call by TCRdb cannot be tested. The CDR3 loop spans 13 amino acids. Germline lookup yields CDR1 SNHLY and CDR2 FYNNEI. The variable domain in full, completed from reference TRBV2 and TRBJ2-7, reads EPEVTQTPSHQVTQMGQEVILRCVPISNHLYFYWYRQILGQKVEFLVSFYNNEISEKSEIFDDQFSVERPDGSNFTLKIRSTKLEDSAMYFCATSGLSSYEQYFGPGTRLTVT.

V usage is TRBV20-1 and J usage is TRBJ1-5; TCRdb's D call, TRBD1, is unchecked because there is no DNA. This CDR3 has 14 residues. Germline V lookup: CDR1 DFQATT, CDR2 SNEGSKA (reference sequence). CDR3: CSARGTGMGQPQHF.

This chain joins TRBV9 and TRBJ2-3; TCRdb's D call, TRBD1, is unchecked because there is no DNA. The CDR3 has 15 residues. CDR1 and CDR2 (germline): SGDLS, YYNGEE. The CDR3 sequence is CASSSRTGYTDTQYF. Full variable domain (remainder filled in from reference TRBV9 and TRBJ2-3): DSGVTQTPKHLITATGQRVTLRCSPRSGDLSVYWYQQSLDQGLQFLIQYYNGEERAKGNILERFSAQQFPDLHSELNLSSLELGDSALYFCASSSRTGYTDTQYFGPGTRLTVL.

The chain uses TRBV20-1 and TRBJ2-1; TCRdb selects TRBD2, and the lack of DNA leaves this call unchecked. The length of the CDR3 is 15 residues. Germline loops: CDR1 DFQATT, CDR2 SNEGSKA (reference sequence). The CDR3 spells CSAELAGGLRNEQFF.

This chain connects TRBV3-1 to TRBJ1-6. The germline V gene has CDR1 LGHDT and CDR2 YNNKEL (reference sequence). CDR3 size: 14 residues. This chain's CDR3 is CASSQGAYNSPLHF.

This chain joins TRBV5-1 and TRBJ2-5; the D gene TCRdb calls, TRBD1, cannot be checked with no DNA. The CDR3 has 14 amino acids. Per germline, CDR1 SGHRS and CDR2 YFSETQ. This chain's CDR3 is CASSLQQGGETQYF.

J is TRBJ2-2 and V is TRBV12-3 or TRBV12-4; TCRdb selects TRBD2, and the lack of DNA leaves this call unchecked. The CDR3 has 11 residues. The CDR3 is CAIAIFGELFF.

The rearrangement uses TRBV7-2 and TRBJ2-7. The CDR3 covers 14 residues. Germline CDR1 and CDR2: SGHTA and FQGNSA. The CDR3 region is CASSARSGSYEQYF.

The gene calls are TRBV12-3 or TRBV12-4 and TRBJ2-3; no DNA is available, so the TRBD1 call from TCRdb remains unchecked. The CDR3 loop spans 13 amino acids. The CDR3 loop reads CASGDRGSDTQYF.

V gene TRBV2 combines with J gene TRBJ2-5. The germline gives CDR1 SNHLY, CDR2 FYNNEI. The CDR3 is 12 residues long. CDR3 residues: CASRGIQETQYF.

This sequence joins TRBV5-5 and TRBJ2-7. Germline V gene sequence: CDR1 SGHKS, CDR2 YYEKEE (reference sequence). This CDR3 is 14 amino acids long. The CDR3 protein is CASSLSGITYEQYF.